The 20 T cell receptor beta chains below come from one sample, sequenced in a study of CD8 T cells in ankylosing spondylitis. Study-level findings and limits: A TCR beta motif made of fewer than ten highly homologous variants seemed typical of ankylosing spondylitis blood.

What these receptors recognize is not known. TCRdb called the 5' RACE reads again in MiXCR, with one record for every CDR3 protein. Counted here are 500,000 to 650,000 distinct CDR3 sequences, roughly 5.3% occurring once; the ten biggest clones make up under 4.5%. Input material: blood, either unsorted or a sorted T cell fraction (not recorded which). These receptors were taken from a male donor with ankylosing spondylitis.

This clonotype occurred many times. V usage is TRBV15 and J usage is TRBJ1-5; D unresolved. The V gene lost 0 bases and the J gene lost 7 bases, with 10 bases spanning the gap. Germline V gene lookup returns CDR1 LNHNV and CDR2 YYDKDF (reference sequence). The CDR3 totals 14 residues. CDR3 sequence reads: CATSRELGNQPQHF. CDR3 in DNA: TGTGCCACCAGCAGAGAATTGGGGAACCAGCCCCAGCATTTT. The entire variable domain, with the rest obtained from reference TRBV15 and TRBJ1-5, is as follows: DAMVIQNPRYQVTQFGKPVTLSCSQTLNHNVMYWYQQKSSQAPKLLFHYYDKDFNNEADTPDNFQSRRPNTSFCFLDIRSPGLGDTAMYLCATSRELGNQPQHFGDGTRLSIL.

In its sample, this clonotype was seen many times. The chain has TRBV12-3 or TRBV12-4 and TRBJ1-2; D is undetermined. CDR3 length equals 12 residues. Trimming stripped 5 bases from V and 0 bases from J, with 4 bases between. The CDR3 sequence is CASSTANYGYTF. Written as DNA, the CDR3 is TGTGCCAGCAGTACAGCTAACTATGGCTACACCTTC.

The sample holds many counts of this clonotype. The chain couples TRBV6-2 or TRBV6-3 to TRBJ2-3; D is unresolved. Germline assignment: CDR1 MNHEY and CDR2 SVGEGT. Trimming removed 6 bases from V and 2 bases from J, with 12 bases in between. The CDR3 sequence is 14 residues long. CDR3 protein: CASSLNDFTDTQYF. As DNA, the CDR3 is TGTGCCAGCAGCCTGAATGATTTCACAGATACGCAGTATTTT.

This chain uses TRBV5-1 with TRBJ1-4; the D gene is possibly TRBD1 (6 bases). V was trimmed by 8 bases and J by 0 bases, leaving 8 bases between them. CDR1 and CDR2 from the germline V gene are SGHRS and YFSETQ. This CDR3 has 13 residues. The CDR3 is CASGQSTNEKLFF. The CDR3 DNA follows: TGCGCCAGTGGACAGTCAACTAATGAAAAACTGTTTTTT.

The chain employs TRBV7-2 and TRBJ2-7; TRBD2 agrees at 7 bases. Germline values: CDR1 SGHTA, CDR2 FQGNSA. V trimming: 1 base; J trimming: 2 bases; junction bases outside the gene matches: 8. The CDR3 sequence is 16 residues long. In DNA form, the CDR3 reads TGTGCCAGCAGCTTAGTTCTTGCGGGAGCGACCTACGAGCAGTACTTC. It translates to CASSLVLAGATYEQYF.

In this sample, this clonotype turned up many times. The CDR3 bases are TGTGCCAGCAGCAAGGATACAGGGCAGTTCTTC. It specifies CASSKDTGQFF. This sequence joins TRBV7-2 and TRBJ2-1, with D tentatively TRBD1 (5 bases). Trimming shortened V by 5 bases and J by 12 bases, and 11 bases separated the two germline ends. The CDR3 runs to 11 residues. Germline V gives CDR1 SGHTA, CDR2 FQGNSA.

This clonotype was counted ten times or more. The V and J genes are TRBV5-1 and TRBJ2-4, with a weak D call TRBD1 (5 bases). The ends were cut back, 3 bases at V and 8 bases at J, with 18 bases in the middle. Germline assignment: CDR1 SGHRS and CDR2 YFSETQ. The CDR3 runs 15 residues. The CDR3, as DNA: TGCGCCAGCAGCTCAGCCTCGGCAGGGAAGGACATTCAGTACTTC. As protein: CASSSASAGKDIQYF.

This sequence joins TRBV24-1 and TRBJ2-1; D ambiguous. The V end was cut by 1 base, the J end by 7 bases, with 10 bases between. Germline values: CDR1 KGHDR, CDR2 SFDVKD. The CDR3 runs to 14 residues. CDR3 sequence (DNA): TGTGCCACCAGTGATTTTGGCGCCGATAATGAGCAGTTCTTC. Its protein is CATSDFGADNEQFF.

This clonotype came up a few times. This chain joins TRBV6-5 and TRBJ2-3; D remains unclear. Germline loops: CDR1 MNHEY, CDR2 SVGAGI. The CDR3 consists of 12 residues. V dropped 2 bases and J dropped 8 bases, with 8 bases sitting between them. The CDR3 DNA is TGTGCCAGCAGTTACAAGGGCAGTACGCAGTATTTT. This gives the protein CASSYKGSTQYF.

This clonotype came up a few times. The CDR3 is CASSQEGPGGQETQYF. CDR3 DNA: TGCGCCAGCAGCCAAGAAGGTCCAGGGGGGCAAGAGACCCAGTACTTC. This chain uses TRBV4-3 with TRBJ2-5, with D perhaps matching TRBD1 (7 bases). This CDR3 has 16 residues. With 0 bases removed from V and 2 bases from J, the gap between germline ends came to 13 bases. Germline V gives CDR1 LGHNA, CDR2 YSLEER.

This clonotype was seen many times. The rearrangement uses TRBV9 and TRBJ2-7; D remains ambiguous. The CDR3 totals 8 residues. CDR1 is SGDLS, CDR2 YYNGEE, per germline. V dropped 5 bases and J dropped 9 bases, with 3 bases sitting between them. DNA of the CDR3: TGTGCCAGCAGAGGGCAGTACTTC. Encoded protein: CASRGQYF.

This clonotype was picked up many times. This rearrangement joins TRBV7-2 to TRBJ1-2; perhaps TRBD1 as D (6 bases). Trimming left V 7 bases short and J 4 bases short, with 19 bases between. Germline CDR1 SGHTA, CDR2 FQGNSA. The CDR3 length is 15 residues. CDR3: CASTIRQAPIYGYTF. Written as DNA, the CDR3 is TGTGCCAGCACAATCCGACAGGCTCCCATCTATGGCTACACCTTC. The full variable domain, with the rest looked up from reference TRBV7-2 and TRBJ1-2, is GAGVSQSPSNKVTEKGKDVELRCDPISGHTALYWYRQSLGQGLEFLIYFQGNSAPDKSGLPSDRFSAERTGGSVSTLTIQRTQQEDSAVYLCASTIRQAPIYGYTFGSGTRLTVV.

The sample holds many counts of this clonotype. The rearrangement uses TRBV4-3 and TRBJ1-5; D perhaps matches TRBD1 (5 bases). Germline V gene data show CDR1 as LGHNA and CDR2 as YSLEER. Trimming took off 2 bases at V and 2 bases at J, with 10 bases between the two ends. The CDR3 covers 15 residues. The DNA for the CDR3 is TGCGCCAGCAGCCAAAATGAAGGGGGCAATCAGCCCCAGCATTTT. It yields the protein CASSQNEGGNQPQHF.

The table lists this clonotype with many counts. The genes are TRBV27 and TRBJ2-1; the match to TRBD1 covers 9 bases. This CDR3 comprises 16 residues. Unmatched junction bases numbered 14, after V lost 2 bases and J lost 12 bases. The germline gives CDR1 MNHEY, CDR2 SMNVEV (reference sequence). The CDR3 sequence is CASSLTGQGTVIGQFF. In DNA, the CDR3 is TGTGCCAGCAGTTTAACGGGACAGGGAACGGTTATAGGGCAGTTCTTC.

This clonotype was recorded a few times. The germline gene is not matched at one end of the junction; a read error may be the cause. The genes are TRBV2 and TRBJ2-3, with 7 bases aligning to TRBD1. Germline V gene sequence: CDR1 SNHLY, CDR2 FYNNEI. This CDR3 is 18 amino acids long. For the CDR3, the DNA is TGTGCCTGCAGTTTCTTACTATCCGACAGGGTCCCAACAGATACGCAGTATTTT. Residues: CACSFLLSDRVPTDTQYF.

This clonotype appeared many times. V and J are TRBV5-1 and TRBJ2-7; D is unresolved. The length of the CDR3 is 13 residues. The germline V gene encodes CDR1 SGHRS and CDR2 YFSETQ. Trimming shortened V by 2 bases and J by 3 bases, and 9 bases separated the two germline ends. Here the CDR3 DNA reads TGCGCCAGCAGCTTTATAACGAACTACGAGCAGTACTTC. This translates into CASSFITNYEQYF.

The table lists this clonotype with many counts. The rearrangement joins TRBV7-6 to TRBJ1-1, with TRBD1 as a possible D gene (5 bases). Germline V gene sequence: CDR1 SGHVS, CDR2 FNYEAQ. This CDR3 has 15 residues. The V gene lost 1 base and the J gene lost 3 bases, with 12 bases spanning the gap. The CDR3 sequence: CASSLGLGTDTEAFF. CDR3 DNA: TGTGCCAGCAGCTTAGGTCTGGGGACGGACACTGAAGCTTTCTTT.

This clonotype was seen at least ten times. The rearrangement uses TRBV25-1 and TRBJ2-7; D possibly uses TRBD1 or TRBD2 (5 bases each). V lost 4 bases, J lost 0 bases, and 22 bases lay in between. Looked up from germline, CDR1 is MGHDK and CDR2 is SYGVNS. CDR3 length: 18 residues. CDR3 loop: CASSAPHTGTYSSYEQYF. The CDR3, as DNA: TGTGCCAGCAGTGCCCCCCATACCGGGACGTACAGCTCCTACGAGCAGTACTTC.

This clonotype came up a few times. The rearrangement uses TRBV11-3 and TRBJ2-1; TRBD1 aligns across 9 bases. V was clipped by 1 base and J by 7 bases; unmatched bases: 5. The CDR3 covers 15 residues. Per germline, CDR1 SGHNT and CDR2 YENEEA. DNA for the CDR3: TGTGCCAGCAGCTTAGGACAGGGGGATGCAAATGAGCAGTTCTTC. Its protein product is CASSLGQGDANEQFF.

This clonotype was seen repeatedly, ten times or more. The chain uses TRBV5-4 and TRBJ2-1; D remains unclear. This CDR3 is built from 13 residues. V lost 2 bases and J 13 bases, leaving 16 bases between the germline ends. Germline V gene sequence: CDR1 SGHNT, CDR2 YYREEE (reference sequence). CDR3 nucleotides: TGTGCCAGCAGCTTTTCATCCGACGATCCCCAGTTCTTC. As protein: CASSFSSDDPQFF.